This TCR beta chain was sequenced during a study of OX40 agonist ivuxolimab in advanced cancers. At cycle 4 day 1, cycle 7 day 1, and baseline, blood was sampled. Sequencing used immunoSEQ multiplex PCR; TCRdb keeps in-frame clones, though not all of them. The sample has tens of thousands of clones, around 91% seen once; the top ten hold around 6.5%. Study results and limitations: No determination was made of the antigen specificity of the expanded peripheral T cells.

Of note for this clone: Its specificity is unknown.

The CDR3 loop spans 15 amino acids. Trimming removed 4 bases at V and 10 bases at J, with 22 bases between. Germline CDR1 and CDR2: SGHDN and FVKESK. The TCR sequence derives from an adult with an advanced solid tumor such as melanoma, head and neck, liver or kidney cancer. Sample: CD4+ or CD8+ T cells sorted from blood, taken in a trial of the OX40 agonist ivuxolimab. This rearrangement joins TRBV14 to TRBJ1-1, with D possibly TRBD1 on 5 matching bases. The CDR3 reads CASSPRGGEPIRAFF. The CDR3 bases are TGTGCCAGCAGCCCCCGGGGGGGGGAACCGATACGAGCTTTCTTT.